The 11 T cell receptor beta chains below come from one sample, sequenced in a study of blood T cells in healthy people across ages. Together with a sample-barcoded 5' primer, a J-beta primer mix was included in a second PCR lasting about 7 to 12 cycles. From the 5' RACE reads, TCRdb called clonotypes with MiXCR, one entry per CDR3 protein. The top ten clones hold 30% to 45% of a sample with approximately 600,000 distinct CDR3 sequences, approximately 50% of them seen once. Sequenced sample: blood. These receptors were obtained from a man between 60 and 70 years old in good health.

This clonotype occurred a few times. The chain links TRBV10-3 to TRBJ2-5, with 11 bases aligning to TRBD1. The DNA end lines up better with TRBJ2-7; the J call may be wrong. The germline V gene encodes CDR1 ENHRY and CDR2 SYGVKD. The CDR3 sequence is 13 residues long. In nucleotides, the CDR3 is TGTGCCGTCGCGGAGGACAGGGGGCTCGAGCAGTACTTC. It yields the protein CAVAEDRGLEQYF.

The chain is built from TRBV5-6 and TRBJ2-7, with 7 bases lining up with TRBD2. The CDR3 runs to 14 residues. The trim removed 3 bases at V and 0 bases at J, leaving 3 bases unmatched. Germline V gene data show CDR1 as SGHDT and CDR2 as YYEEEE. The CDR3 loop reads CASSSGGSSYEQYF. Here the CDR3 DNA reads TGTGCCAGCAGCTCGGGGGGTTCCTCCTACGAGCAGTACTTC.

This clonotype occurred once. The rearrangement uses TRBV20-1 and TRBJ1-1; no reliable D call. Germline V gene data show CDR1 as DFQATT and CDR2 as SNEGSKA (reference sequence). This CDR3 has 15 amino acids. With 0 bases removed from V and 0 bases from J, the gap between germline ends came to 11 bases. The CDR3 coding sequence is TGCAGTGCTAGAGATCTTACCAGCATGAACACTGAAGCTTTCTTT. Its protein product is CSARDLTSMNTEAFF.

This clonotype was seen only a few times. This chain links TRBV7-9 with TRBJ1-4, with D maybe TRBD1 (5 bases). Between the trimmed V and J ends, which lost 5 bases and 6 bases, there was a span of 7 bases. The CDR3 is 12 residues long. Germline CDR1 and CDR2: SEHNR and FQNEAQ (reference sequence). The CDR3 region is CASSPGHEKLFF. CDR3 sequence (DNA): TGTGCCAGCAGCCCGGGGCATGAAAAACTGTTTTTT.

The V gene is TRBV18, the J gene TRBJ2-7; no firm D call. The germline gives CDR1 KGHSH, CDR2 LQKENI. Trimming shortened V by 2 bases and J by 0 bases, and 8 bases separated the two germline ends. The CDR3 has 14 residues. The chain's CDR3 is CASSPRAASYEQYF. In nucleotides, the CDR3 is TGTGCCAGCTCACCAAGGGCAGCCTCCTACGAGCAGTACTTC.

This chain connects TRBV7-2 to TRBJ2-5, with 9 bases aligning to TRBD2. The CDR3 contains 15 residues. CDR1 and CDR2 from the germline V gene are SGHTA and FQGNSA. The V and J ends lost 3 bases and 1 base, in that order; junction bases with no gene match: 3. This chain's CDR3 is CASSLRAGGQETQYF. CDR3 DNA: TGTGCCAGCAGCTTGCGAGCGGGGGGCCAAGAGACCCAGTACTTC.

This chain joins TRBV11-1 and TRBJ1-1; D call uncertain. V was trimmed by 2 bases and J by 0 bases, leaving 10 bases between them. The length of the CDR3 is 15 residues. Germline V gene lookup returns CDR1 SGHAT and CDR2 FQDESV (reference sequence). CDR3 sequence (DNA): TGTGCCAGCAGCTTATCGGTTCGGATGAACACTGAAGCTTTCTTT. Its protein is CASSLSVRMNTEAFF.

The chain is built from TRBV14 and TRBJ2-5, with D maybe TRBD2 (5 bases). V lost 1 base and J 7 bases, leaving 13 bases between the germline ends. The CDR3 is 14 residues long. Germline CDR1 SGHDN, CDR2 FVKESK. This chain's CDR3 is CASSQGLTLGTQYF. The DNA of the CDR3 is TGTGCCAGCAGCCAAGGACTAACCCTAGGGACCCAGTACTTC.

This clonotype has a handful of counts. V is TRBV2 and J is TRBJ2-1; either TRBD1 or TRBD2 may fit D (6 bases each). This CDR3 comprises 18 residues. Trimming pared 8 bases from V and 5 bases from J, leaving 28 bases between. CDR1 SNHLY and CDR2 FYNNEI come from the germline V gene. As DNA, the CDR3 is TGTGCCAGCGACTCCCCCGGAGGATGGGGGGCTGAGGACAATGAGCAGTTCTTC. Translated, it gives CASDSPGGWGAEDNEQFF.

The chain carries TRBV20-1 and TRBJ1-2, with a possible D match to TRBD1 (5 bases). The germline V and J ends were trimmed by 3 bases and 8 bases, with 28 bases remaining between them. The CDR3 sequence is 17 residues long. Germline-derived CDR1 and CDR2 are DFQATT and SNEGSKA (reference sequence). The CDR3 DNA reads as TGCAGTGCTAGGGTGCCGGGACGTCGGGCTGTTAAGGAAGGCTACACCTTC. This sequence encodes CSARVPGRRAVKEGYTF.

V gene TRBV4-1 combines with J gene TRBJ1-2; 8 bases line up with TRBD1. The V segment lost 3 bases and the J segment 2 bases; nucleotides outside the gene matches: 8. This CDR3 region has 16 residues. Germline V gives CDR1 MGHRA, CDR2 YSYEKL. In DNA, the CDR3 is TGCGCCAGCAGCCACAGGACAGGGTCGGAGAACTATGGCTACACCTTC. This codes for CASSHRTGSENYGYTF.